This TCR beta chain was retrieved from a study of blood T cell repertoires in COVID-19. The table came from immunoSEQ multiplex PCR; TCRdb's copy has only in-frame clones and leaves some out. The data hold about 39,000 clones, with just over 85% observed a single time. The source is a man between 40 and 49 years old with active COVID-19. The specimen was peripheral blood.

CDR3 DNA sequence: TGTGCCAGCAGCGCGGGACTAGCGGGAGCCGTCTCCTACAATGAGCAGTTCTTC. Protein product: CASSAGLAGAVSYNEQFF. The V call is TRBV5-5, the J call TRBJ2-1, with 14 positions matching TRBD2. The ends lost 4 bases at V and 0 bases at J; junction bases unmatched: 6. Germline CDR1 is SGHKS and CDR2 is YYEKEE (reference sequence). There are 18 residues in the CDR3.